The clone carrying this T cell receptor beta chain appeared a few times. Its antigen is unidentified. The sample comes from a study of blood T cells in healthy people across ages. Study results and caveats: Donors of long life had a larger count of naive CD4+ cells and greater diversity than aged donors. A conclusive naive versus antigen-experienced comparison was prevented by the unsorted PBMCs.

A second PCR of roughly 6 to 12 cycles used a sample-barcoded 5' primer and a J-beta primer mix. Sequencing recovered at least 3 million CDR3-containing paired-end reads from each sample. In TCRdb, the 5' RACE reads were re-called with MiXCR into one record per CDR3 protein. Of around 580,000 distinct CDR3 sequences in the sample, around 48% were seen once. Germline CDR1 and CDR2: SQVTM and ANQGSEA. The CDR3 totals 14 residues. Material for sequencing was blood. The sequence derives from a man at least 80 years old in good health. The chain couples TRBV29-1 to TRBJ2-7; 14 nucleotides line up with TRBD2. The J call could be wrong; TRBJ2-5 is a better fit for the DNA end. The CDR3 sequence is CSAEGLAGAETQYF. The CDR3 DNA is TGCAGCGCTGAGGGACTAGCGGGAGCGGAGACCCAGTACTTC.